This T cell receptor beta chain was profiled in a study of PD-1 blockade in classical Hodgkin lymphoma. The CDR3 runs to 16 residues. In germline, CDR1 is LNHNV, CDR2 YYDKDF (reference sequence). The V gene end was trimmed by 8 bases and the J gene end by 4 bases; junction bases not matched to a gene: 12. Time point specified: cycle 4 day 1 (C4D1), after 6 weeks of nivolumab. Every patient had relapsed following autologous stem cell transplantation, and cohorts differed in brentuximab vedotin exposure. Method: immunoSEQ multiplex PCR; TCRdb's copy keeps in-frame clones and lacks some. The sample records some 52,000 clones, 86% being singletons.

The genes are TRBV15 and TRBJ1-5; 9 nucleotides line up with TRBD1. The TCR comes from a human donor with classical Hodgkin lymphoma. The sample in question was peripheral blood mononuclear cells (PBMCs), obtained before the fourth cycle of nivolumab. In nucleotides, the CDR3 is TGTGCCACCGGAACCTTGGGACAGGGTAGTAATCAGCCCCAGCATTTT. This encodes CATGTLGQGSNQPQHF.